Presented here are 19 T cell receptor beta chains from one specimen sequenced in a study of early T cells in non-severe SARS-CoV-2 infection (dated by TCRdb to the early 2020s). The library relied on 5' RACE. TCRdb lists the instrument as NextSeq 500. TCRdb trimmed the raw reads at Q25, called clones with MiXCR and kept productive beta chains. Rows are combined by CDR3 protein, so each entry shows the most common genes and DNA. The sample table contains 120,000 or so distinct CDR3 sequences; only one count was recorded for roughly 13% of them. The top ten clonotypes cover approximately 4% of the sample. Sequenced here: whole blood, sampled at baseline. Source of these receptors: an adult who was a healthcare worker with PCR-confirmed SARS-CoV-2 infection or an uninfected control (not recorded which).

This clonotype appeared many times. This sequence joins TRBV5-1 and TRBJ1-1; TRBD1 might be the D (6 bases). From germline, CDR1 is SGHRS and CDR2 YFSETQ. V was clipped by 4 bases and J by 5 bases, with 12 bases between them. The CDR3 runs to 13 residues. The CDR3 reads CASSLQGGTEAFF. CDR3 DNA: TGCGCCAGCAGCCTCCAAGGGGGAACTGAAGCTTTCTTT.

This clonotype was observed many times. V usage is TRBV29-1 and J usage is TRBJ1-2; 7 bases align to TRBD1. Germline CDR1 reads SQVTM; CDR2 reads ANQGSEA. V gave up 6 bases and J gave up 4 bases; unmatched junction bases: 8. CDR3 length: 13 amino acids. The CDR3 bases are TGCAGCGTCGCACAGGGGCCGAGCTATGGCTACACCTTC. Its protein is CSVAQGPSYGYTF.

The V call is TRBV19, the J call TRBJ1-1; TRBD1 matches 8 bases. Germline loops: CDR1 LNHDA, CDR2 SQIVND (reference sequence). The CDR3 sequence is 15 residues long. V shed 6 bases and J 1 base; nucleotides not matched to a gene: 7. The CDR3 DNA follows: TGTGCCAGTAGCCGACAGGGGACATGGAACACTGAAGCTTTCTTT. Translation gives CASSRQGTWNTEAFF.

The rearrangement uses TRBV28 and TRBJ1-2; D uncertain. CDR1 is MDHEN and CDR2 is SYDVKM in the germline V gene. CDR3 length: 13 residues. The V end was cut by 5 bases, the J end by 3 bases, with 10 bases between. The CDR3 DNA sequence: TGTGCCAGCAGTCCCGAGCGGCACTATGGCTACACCTTC. It yields the protein CASSPERHYGYTF.

The V gene is TRBV2, the J gene TRBJ1-2; TRBD1 matches at 9 bases. Unmatched junction bases numbered 8, after V lost 10 bases and J lost 5 bases. Per the germline V gene, CDR1 is SNHLY and CDR2 is FYNNEI. The CDR3 covers 13 residues. The DNA for the CDR3 is TGTGCCATCCCGGGACAGGGATATTATGGCTACACCTTC. It encodes CAIPGQGYYGYTF. Looking up the rest from reference TRBV2 and TRBJ1-2 gives the full variable domain: EPEVTQTPSHQVTQMGQEVILRCVPISNHLYFYWYRQILGQKVEFLVSFYNNEISEKSEIFDDQFSVERPDGSNFTLKIRSTKLEDSAMYFCAIPGQGYYGYTFGSGTRLTVV.

This clonotype came up many times. This chain joins TRBV4-1 and TRBJ2-1; 12 nucleotides line up with TRBD2. J gave up 5 bases and V 9 bases, and 8 bases lay outside the gene matches. The CDR3 extends over 15 amino acids. Germline CDR1 and CDR2: MGHRA and YSYEKL. The CDR3 is CASRGGLAGNNEQFF. DNA of the CDR3: TGCGCCAGTCGGGGGGGACTAGCGGGTAACAATGAGCAGTTCTTC.

This clonotype occurred many times. This chain connects TRBV4-1 to TRBJ2-7; 8 nucleotides align to TRBD1. CDR1 is MGHRA, CDR2 YSYEKL, per germline. The V gene end was trimmed by 1 base and the J gene end by 2 bases; junction bases not matched to a gene: 4. This CDR3 has 15 amino acids. The CDR3 spells CASSQGAQGAYEQYF. CDR3 DNA sequence: TGCGCCAGCAGCCAAGGTGCACAGGGGGCCTACGAGCAGTACTTC.

This clonotype was seen more than once but under ten times. This chain connects TRBV7-2 to TRBJ1-2; D unresolved. Germline V gene sequence: CDR1 SGHTA, CDR2 FQGNSA. The germline V and J ends were trimmed by 5 bases and 1 base, with 14 bases remaining between them. The CDR3 covers 15 residues. The CDR3 reads CASSTPDGSNYGYTF. CDR3 DNA: TGTGCCAGCAGCACTCCGGACGGCAGTAACTATGGCTACACCTTC.

There are a few counts of this clonotype. The V call is TRBV28, the J call TRBJ2-7; unclear D gene. CDR3 length: 19 residues. CDR1 and CDR2 from the germline V gene are MDHEN and SYDVKM. V was pared by 4 bases and J by 2 bases, with 27 bases between. The CDR3 DNA follows: TGTGCCAGCAGTTCCCCGCTGGGAAGCCCCCATCAGTCCGCCTACGAGCAGTACTTC. Its translation: CASSSPLGSPHQSAYEQYF.

In this sample, this clonotype turned up a few times. V is TRBV7-9 and J is TRBJ2-5; D remains unclear. The CDR3 runs 13 residues. Germline loops: CDR1 SEHNR, CDR2 FQNEAQ (reference sequence). V shed 4 bases and J shed 2 bases, with 8 bases lying between them. This CDR3 reads CASSSTWQETQYF. The CDR3 coding sequence is TGTGCCAGCAGCTCGACGTGGCAAGAGACCCAGTACTTC.

In its sample, this clonotype was seen many times. This sequence joins TRBV20-1 and TRBJ2-7; no firm D call. Trimming took 6 bases from V and 7 from J, leaving 13 bases between them. The CDR3 is made up of 11 amino acids. CDR1 and CDR2 (germline): DFQATT, SNEGSKA (reference sequence). In DNA, the CDR3 is TGCAGTGCCCCTTCATCTCAAGAGCAGTACTTC. It specifies CSAPSSQEQYF.

The rearrangement uses TRBV12-3 or TRBV12-4 and TRBJ1-1; D possibly corresponds to TRBD1 (6 bases). Trimming cost V 5 bases and J 1 base, with 14 bases left between them. The CDR3 loop spans 15 amino acids. CDR3 nucleotides: TGTGCCAGCAGTAGCCTGGGACACCCGAACACTGAAGCTTTCTTT. The encoded protein is CASSSLGHPNTEAFF.

The chain employs TRBV5-5 and TRBJ1-2; D is possibly TRBD1 (5 bases). With 0 bases removed from V and 3 bases from J, the gap between germline ends came to 12 bases. CDR3 length: 15 amino acids. Per the germline V gene, CDR1 is SGHKS and CDR2 is YYEKEE (reference sequence). The chain's CDR3 is CASSLGDDPYYGYTF. The CDR3 region has the DNA TGTGCCAGCAGCTTGGGGGACGACCCCTACTATGGCTACACCTTC.

This clonotype was counted only a few times. The chain joins TRBV9 to TRBJ1-3; D perhaps matches TRBD1 (5 bases). The length of the CDR3 is 14 residues. Per germline, CDR1 SGDLS and CDR2 YYNGEE. Trimming took off 3 bases at V and 0 bases at J, with 7 bases between the two ends. CDR3 nucleotides: TGTGCCAGCAGCGCACAGGACTCTGGAAACACCATATATTTT. It codes for CASSAQDSGNTIYF. Based on the CDR3 plus reference TRBV9 and TRBJ1-3, the full variable domain is DSGVTQTPKHLITATGQRVTLRCSPRSGDLSVYWYQQSLDQGLQFLIQYYNGEERAKGNILERFSAQQFPDLHSELNLSSLELGDSALYFCASSAQDSGNTIYFGEGSWLTVV.

In this sample, this clonotype turned up a few times. This chain uses TRBV11-2 with TRBJ2-3; maybe TRBD2 (6 bases). Trimming pared 2 bases from V and 1 base from J, leaving 10 bases between. CDR3 size: 15 residues. From germline, CDR1 is SGHAT and CDR2 FQNNGV. This chain's CDR3 is CASSLMPGGTDTQYF. The CDR3, as DNA: TGTGCCAGCAGCTTAATGCCGGGGGGCACAGATACGCAGTATTTT.

This chain joins TRBV5-1 and TRBJ2-2; 7 bases are shared with TRBD1. Germline V gene sequence: CDR1 SGHRS, CDR2 YFSETQ. The length of the CDR3 is 17 residues. Trimming removed 2 bases from V and 4 bases from J; junction bases left unmatched: 11. In nucleotides, the CDR3 is TGCGCCAGCAGCTTTGACTTAACGGGACAGTTCACCGGGGAGCTGTTTTTT. Translating gives CASSFDLTGQFTGELFF.

The CDR3 coding sequence is TGTGCCAGCAGCCCGGGGAACAGGGGGCGCGCTGGCTACACCTTC. Translating gives CASSPGNRGRAGYTF. This sequence joins TRBV7-6 and TRBJ1-2, with 9 bases identical to TRBD1. The CDR3 loop spans 15 amino acids. J gave up 7 bases and V 5 bases, and 11 bases lay outside the gene matches. Germline CDR1 and CDR2: SGHVS and FNYEAQ.

This clonotype was seen more than once but under ten times. J is TRBJ2-5 and V is TRBV12-3 or TRBV12-4; 9 bases are shared with TRBD1. The V gene end was trimmed by 3 bases and the J gene end by 1 base; junction bases not matched to a gene: 9. This CDR3 is built from 17 residues. The CDR3: CASSFGTGSFRQETQYF. The CDR3 nucleotides read TGTGCCAGCAGTTTCGGGACAGGGAGTTTTCGCCAAGAGACCCAGTACTTC.

The chain carries TRBV19 and TRBJ2-3, with D unclear. Per the germline V gene, CDR1 is LNHDA and CDR2 is SQIVND (reference sequence). The CDR3 is 15 amino acids. The ends were cut back, 3 bases at V and 0 bases at J, with 10 bases in the middle. The CDR3 sequence is CASSIFVGSTDTQYF. The CDR3 DNA reads as TGTGCCAGTAGTATCTTCGTCGGTAGCACAGATACGCAGTATTTT.